This TCR beta chain was sequenced during a study of shared clonotypes between healthy human individuals. Clones were sequenced by immunoSEQ multiplex PCR, and TCRdb holds only the in-frame ones, with some missing. Of about a million clones in the sample, under 80% were seen once. The sample holds one count of this clone. At the DNA level, this CDR3 is encoded by other sequences in the same sample as well. The authors divided CD4+ cells into CD45RA+ naive and CD45RA-negative memory subsets. Sequencing was done on a sample of memory CD4+ T cells sorted from blood. Subset indicated: CD45RA-negative fraction. This clonotype was sampled from a young man in good health.

The CDR3 sequence is CASSPRSYEQYF. CDR3 bases: TGTGCCAGCAGTCCAAGGTCCTACGAGCAGTACTTC. J is TRBJ2-7 and V is TRBV6-6; no firm D call. Germline values: CDR1 MNHNY, CDR2 SVGAGI (reference sequence). The CDR3 contains 12 residues. Trimming left V 5 bases short and J 1 base short, with 6 bases between.